This T cell receptor (beta chain) derives from a study of blood T cell repertoires in COVID-19. Study summary: PBMCs, B-cell-depleted T cells, or T cells provided the cDNA or gDNA that made up the material.

V shed 0 bases and J shed 1 base, with 4 bases lying between them. Germline V lookup: CDR1 SGHRS, CDR2 YFSETQ. The CDR3 is 13 residues long. Authors' methods: Amplified reference gene primers provided the basis for estimating nucleated cell counts. Sequencing used immunoSEQ multiplex PCR; TCRdb keeps in-frame clones, though not all of them. V, J and clone size were drawn from that table, and D and trimming were deduced from the DNA. This table has 250,000 to 400,000 clones, 75% to 90% appearing once. The rearrangement links TRBV5-1 to TRBJ1-1; unclear D gene. Sequenced sample: PBMCs or T cells enriched from blood (not recorded which). The sequence came from a man in his sixties who had recovered from COVID-19. The CDR3 loop reads CASSLDWNTEAFF. As DNA, the CDR3 is TGCGCCAGCAGCTTGGACTGGAACACTGAAGCTTTCTTT.